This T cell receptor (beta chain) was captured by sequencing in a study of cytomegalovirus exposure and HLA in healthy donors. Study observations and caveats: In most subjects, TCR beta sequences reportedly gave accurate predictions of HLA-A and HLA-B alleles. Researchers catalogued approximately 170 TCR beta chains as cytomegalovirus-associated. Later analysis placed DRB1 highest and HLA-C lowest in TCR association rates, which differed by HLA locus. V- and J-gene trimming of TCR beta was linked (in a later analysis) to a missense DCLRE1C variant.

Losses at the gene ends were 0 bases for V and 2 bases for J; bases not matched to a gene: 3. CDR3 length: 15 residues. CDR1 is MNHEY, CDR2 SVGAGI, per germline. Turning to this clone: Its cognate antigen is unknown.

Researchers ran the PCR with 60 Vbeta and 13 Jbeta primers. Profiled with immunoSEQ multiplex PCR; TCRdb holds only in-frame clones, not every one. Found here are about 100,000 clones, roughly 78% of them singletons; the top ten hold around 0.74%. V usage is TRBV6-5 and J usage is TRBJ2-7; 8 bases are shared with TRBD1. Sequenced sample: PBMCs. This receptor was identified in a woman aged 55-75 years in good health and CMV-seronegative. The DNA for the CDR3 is TGTGCCAGCAGTTACTCCGGGACAGGAACCTACGAGCAGTACTTC. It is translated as CASSYSGTGTYEQYF.